This T cell receptor beta chain was sequenced in a study of T-cell reconstitution after alpha-beta-depleted transplantation in children. Unique molecular identifiers were used in preparing the TCRbeta library. TCRdb analysed the PCR reads with MiXCR anew, one entry per CDR3 protein. Of 500,000 to 600,000 distinct CDR3 sequences listed, about 18% are singletons. This receptor was obtained from a human donor who donated a stem cell graft to a child with acute lymphoblastic leukemia. The sample consisted of PBMCs from the stem cell graft donor, taken from the stem cell graft.

The CDR3 coding sequence is TGTGCCAGCAGTTTAGTATTGGCGGGAGCGGGGCAGTTCTTC. Residues: CASSLVLAGAGQFF. The chain carries TRBV12-3 or TRBV12-4 and TRBJ2-1; 7 bases line up with TRBD2. The CDR3 length is 14 residues. J gave up 12 bases and V 1 base, and 9 bases lay outside the gene matches.